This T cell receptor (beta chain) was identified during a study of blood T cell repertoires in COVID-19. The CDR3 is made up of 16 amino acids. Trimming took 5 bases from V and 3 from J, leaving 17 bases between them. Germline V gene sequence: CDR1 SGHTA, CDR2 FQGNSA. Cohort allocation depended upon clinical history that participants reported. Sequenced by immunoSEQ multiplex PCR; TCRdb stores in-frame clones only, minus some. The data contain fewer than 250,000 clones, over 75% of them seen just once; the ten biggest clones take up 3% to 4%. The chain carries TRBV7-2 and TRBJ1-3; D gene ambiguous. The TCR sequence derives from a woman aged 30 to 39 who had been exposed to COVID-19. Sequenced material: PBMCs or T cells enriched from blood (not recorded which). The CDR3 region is CASSPQTPGFGNTIYF. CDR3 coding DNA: TGTGCCAGCAGCCCTCAAACTCCAGGCTTTGGAAACACCATATATTTT.